The sequence of this T cell receptor beta chain was determined in a study of blood T cell repertoires in COVID-19. Overall study context: Donors in the United States, Italy and Spain gave samples during acute or convalescent COVID-19. Sample material is recorded as cDNA or gDNA derived from T cells, B-cell-depleted T cells, or PBMCs.

CDR1 is SGHAT and CDR2 is FQNNGV in the germline V gene. Trimming cost V 2 bases and J 5 bases; bases outside gene matches: 9. The CDR3 is 17 residues long. Original handling: Amplification with reference gene primers provided the estimates of nucleated cell counts. Sequenced by immunoSEQ multiplex PCR; TCRdb stores in-frame clones only, minus some. V and J calls plus clone size are reproduced from that table; the DNA served to infer D and trimming. The sample yields some 110,000 clones, about nine tenths seen once. The chain has TRBV11-2 and TRBJ2-3; TRBD2 aligns across 11 bases. The sample consisted of peripheral blood. This clonotype originated in a human donor in a cohort sampled during active COVID-19. The CDR3 DNA sequence: TGTGCCAGCAGCTTACCTCCTAGCGGGGGGTATAAAGATACGCAGTATTTT. Protein sequence: CASSLPPSGGYKDTQYF. Full variable domain (rest looked up from reference TRBV11-2 and TRBJ2-3): EAGVAQSPRYKIIEKRQSVAFWCNPISGHATLYWYQQILGQGPKLLIQFQNNGVVDDSQLPKDRFSAERLKGVDSTLKIQPAKLEDSAVYLCASSLPPSGGYKDTQYFGPGTRLTVL.